This passage covers 13 T cell receptor beta chains from one sample sequenced in a study of graft-versus-host responses after intestinal transplantation. Sequencing used immunoSEQ multiplex PCR; TCRdb keeps in-frame clones, though not all of them. Seen here are tens of thousands of clones, approximately 93% observed once, and the top ten hold around 0.5%. No cognate antigen is known for these TCRs. The starting material was unstimulated CD8+ T cells sorted from spleen or lymph node cells, obtained before intestinal transplant. All receptors derive from a human donor who received an intestinal transplant.

As concerns this clone: Other DNA sequences within the sample encode an identical CDR3. The chain links TRBV4-1 to TRBJ2-7; no firm D call. This CDR3 region has 13 residues. CDR1 is MGHRA and CDR2 is YSYEKL in the germline V gene. Trimming stripped 1 base from V and 7 bases from J, with 11 bases between. This CDR3 reads CASSQVYSREQYF. The DNA for the CDR3 is TGCGCCAGCAGCCAAGTTTACAGTCGGGAGCAGTACTTC.

In the case of this clone: At one of its ends the junction is not consistent with the germline gene, which may arise from a read error. The J gene is TRBJ2-3, the V gene TRBV11-2, with 11 bases aligning to TRBD2. The CDR3 has 14 residues. From germline, CDR1 is SGHAT and CDR2 FQNNGV. The CDR3 loop reads CASSAPGLADPPNF. For the CDR3, the DNA is TGTGCCAGCAGCGCACCGGGACTAGCGGACCCCCCGAATTTT.

The V call is TRBV29-1, the J call TRBJ1-1, with D unresolved. In germline, CDR1 is SQVTM, CDR2 ANQGSEA. Deletions cut 4 bases from V and 2 bases from J, with 8 bases between. The CDR3 runs to 12 residues. CDR3 coding DNA: TGCAGCGTTGTAAAGGGTAACACTGAAGCTTTCTTT. Its protein is CSVVKGNTEAFF.

This chain links TRBV7-8 with TRBJ1-6; TRBD1 is a possible D gene (5 bases). The CDR3 totals 17 residues. CDR1 is SGHVS and CDR2 is FQNEAQ in the germline V gene. V lost 2 bases and J 6 bases, leaving 17 bases between the germline ends. Here the CDR3 DNA reads TGTGCCAGCAGCTTATCCCTGCCTGGGGCGCGTAATTCACCCCTCCACTTT. Translated, it gives CASSLSLPGARNSPLHF.

V gene TRBV29-1 combines with J gene TRBJ2-1; 16 nucleotides align to TRBD2. Looked up from germline, CDR1 is SQVTM and CDR2 is ANQGSEA. V dropped 5 bases and J dropped 7; count of bases not matched to a gene: 14. CDR3 length: 18 amino acids. Here the CDR3 reads CSVHTGTSGRALANEQFF. DNA of the CDR3: TGCAGCGTTCATACCGGGACTAGCGGGAGGGCCCTAGCAAATGAGCAGTTCTTC.

The chain is built from TRBV6-6 and TRBJ2-7, with 9 bases that match TRBD1. The CDR3 has 16 residues. The ends lost 2 bases at V and 5 bases at J; junction bases unmatched: 10. Germline V gene data show CDR1 as MNHNY and CDR2 as SVGAGI (reference sequence). Here the CDR3 DNA reads TGTGCCAGCAGTTACGGTTTCACAGGGGGCATCAACGAGCAGTACTTC. Protein: CASSYGFTGGINEQYF.

The V call is TRBV6-6, the J call TRBJ1-1, with TRBD1 as a possible D gene (5 bases). CDR1 MNHNY and CDR2 SVGAGI come from the germline V gene (reference sequence). V lost 5 bases, J lost 0 bases, and 13 bases lay in between. This CDR3 has 15 amino acids. CDR3 loop: CASSPAQGMNTEAFF. In DNA, the CDR3 is TGTGCCAGCAGTCCCGCTCAGGGCATGAACACTGAAGCTTTCTTT.

CDR3 sequence reads: CASSVGGAGGYTF. CDR3 sequence (DNA): TGTGCCAGCAGCGTAGGAGGTGCCGGTGGCTACACCTTC. The chain joins TRBV9 to TRBJ1-2; no firm D call. The CDR3 runs 13 residues. The V end lost 0 bases, the J end lost 7 bases, and 10 bases lay between the germline ends. Per the germline V gene, CDR1 is SGDLS and CDR2 is YYNGEE.

The chain carries TRBV9 and TRBJ2-3, with 12 bases fitting TRBD2. V dropped 6 bases and J dropped 4; count of bases not matched to a gene: 6. CDR1 is SGDLS and CDR2 is YYNGEE in the germline V gene. CDR3 length: 15 residues. In DNA form, the CDR3 reads TGTGCCAGCACTCCGACTAGCGGGAGTTCAGATACGCAGTATTTT. It translates to CASTPTSGSSDTQYF. The entire variable domain, with the rest obtained from reference TRBV9 and TRBJ2-3, is as follows: DSGVTQTPKHLITATGQRVTLRCSPRSGDLSVYWYQQSLDQGLQFLIQYYNGEERAKGNILERFSAQQFPDLHSELNLSSLELGDSALYFCASTPTSGSSDTQYFGPGTRLTVL.

V gene TRBV5-1 combines with J gene TRBJ2-7; D gene unclear. There are 14 residues in the CDR3. With 0 bases removed from V and 2 bases from J, the gap between germline ends came to 9 bases. The germline V gene encodes CDR1 SGHRS and CDR2 YFSETQ. Here the CDR3 DNA reads TGCGCCAGCAGCTTGGCCGTGGAGACCTACGAGCAGTACTTC. Protein: CASSLAVETYEQYF. Combining the CDR3 with reference TRBV5-1 and TRBJ2-7 gives the whole variable domain KAGVTQTPRYLIKTRGQQVTLSCSPISGHRSVSWYQQTPGQGLQFLFEYFSETQRNKGNFPGRFSGRQFSNSRSEMNVSTLELGDSALYLCASSLAVETYEQYFGPGTRLTVT.

CDR3 loop: CASSLTRYNEQFF. CDR3 bases: TGTGCCAGCAGCCTCACGAGATACAATGAGCAGTTCTTC. The genes are TRBV5-6 and TRBJ2-1; D unclear. V gave up 4 bases and J gave up 4 bases, with 9 bases separating them. The CDR3 is made up of 13 amino acids. Germline lookup yields CDR1 SGHDT and CDR2 YYEEEE.

In regard to this clone: The same CDR3 can be traced to other DNA sequences in this sample. The chain combines TRBV13 with TRBJ1-1; 9 positions match TRBD1. The germline gives CDR1 PRHDT, CDR2 FYEKMQ (reference sequence). The CDR3 contains 15 residues. V gave up 5 bases and J gave up 1 base; unmatched junction bases: 5. CDR3 residues: CASSPKGQGNTEAFF. For the CDR3, the DNA is TGTGCCAGCAGCCCGAAGGGACAGGGGAACACTGAAGCTTTCTTT.

The genes are TRBV7-6 and TRBJ1-2; D is possibly TRBD1 (6 bases). V lost 5 bases and J lost 4, with 17 bases in between. Germline V gene data show CDR1 as SGHVS and CDR2 as FNYEAQ. CDR3 size: 15 residues. This CDR3 reads CASSAYPGQFYGYTF. Here the CDR3 DNA reads TGTGCCAGCAGCGCATACCCTGGACAGTTCTATGGCTACACCTTC.